These 32 T cell receptor beta chains share one sample of origin, sequenced in a study of shared clonotypes between healthy human individuals. Data came from immunoSEQ multiplex PCR; TCRdb stores just in-frame clones and leaves some out. Altogether about 2,100,000 clones are present, approximately 94% being singletons, with the ten largest covering more than 1.5%. Terminally differentiated effector memory CD45RA+ cells were left out of the naive CD8 fraction, which was CD45RO-negative and positively selected for CCR7. The sequencing sample was made of naive CD8+ T cells from PBMCs. These receptors all come from a man aged 18 to 30 in good health. Some clones in this sample may be carry-over from other donors' samples.

The chain links TRBV7-9 to TRBJ2-7, with 13 bases matching TRBD2. Germline CDR1 is SEHNR and CDR2 is FQNEAQ (reference sequence). This CDR3 region has 14 residues. Unmatched junction bases numbered 4, after V lost 5 bases and J lost 6 bases. The CDR3 DNA reads as TGTGCCAGCAGCCCCGGACTAGCGGGAGCCGAGCAGTACTTC. Its protein product is CASSPGLAGAEQYF.

The genes are TRBV27 and TRBJ1-5; 8 bases are shared with TRBD1. The trim removed 3 bases at V and 9 bases at J, leaving 7 bases unmatched. Per germline, CDR1 MNHEY and CDR2 SMNVEV (reference sequence). This CDR3 has 14 amino acids. CDR3: CASSFTGGRSPQHF. Written as DNA, the CDR3 is TGTGCCAGCAGTTTTACAGGGGGTCGTTCGCCCCAGCATTTT.

The chain links TRBV27 to TRBJ2-1; no reliable D call. The V gene lost 8 bases and the J gene lost 5 bases, with 7 bases spanning the gap. The CDR3 covers 11 residues. CDR1 and CDR2 (germline): MNHEY, SMNVEV (reference sequence). The CDR3 DNA follows: TGTGCCAGCCGTATGGACAATGAGCAGTTCTTC. It specifies CASRMDNEQFF.

The chain recombines TRBV6-6 with TRBJ2-1, with TRBD1 matching over 7 bases. CDR3 length: 15 amino acids. The ends lost 0 bases at V and 2 bases at J; junction bases unmatched: 1. Germline CDR1 and CDR2: MNHNY and SVGAGI (reference sequence). In DNA, the CDR3 is TGTGCCAGCAGTTACTCCGGGACAGCCTACAATGAGCAGTTCTTC. This codes for CASSYSGTAYNEQFF.

The chain recombines TRBV4-1 with TRBJ2-7; D unclear. The ends were cut back, 1 base at V and 3 bases at J, with 10 bases in the middle. The CDR3 length is 14 residues. CDR1 MGHRA and CDR2 YSYEKL come from the germline V gene. The CDR3 is CASSQVGKDYEQYF. CDR3 DNA: TGCGCCAGCAGCCAAGTCGGTAAGGACTACGAGCAGTACTTC.

V gene TRBV4-3 combines with J gene TRBJ2-1; D uncertain. V lost 0 bases and J 4 bases, leaving 16 bases between the germline ends. The CDR3 loop spans 17 amino acids. CDR1 and CDR2 from the germline V gene are LGHNA and YSLEER. CDR3 region: CASSQDGPPTLYNEQFF. The CDR3 DNA reads as TGCGCCAGCAGCCAAGATGGGCCGCCGACCTTATACAATGAGCAGTTCTTC.

The chain recombines TRBV6-6 with TRBJ1-2; no firm D call. Trimming removed 5 bases at V and 4 bases at J, with 11 bases between. The CDR3 is 13 residues long. CDR1 and CDR2 (germline): MNHNY, SVGAGI (reference sequence). For the CDR3, the DNA is TGTGCCAGCAGTGTGGGAGTAGGCTATGGCTACACCTTC. Translation gives CASSVGVGYGYTF.

The genes are TRBV7-9 and TRBJ2-7, with 11 bases fitting TRBD2. This CDR3 comprises 16 residues. V was pared by 6 bases and J by 2 bases, with 9 bases of the junction left unmatched. Per germline, CDR1 SEHNR and CDR2 FQNEAQ (reference sequence). The CDR3, as DNA: TGTGCCAGCAGACCATTACTAGCGGGAGAGCCCTACGAGCAGTACTTC. It codes for CASRPLLAGEPYEQYF.

Of note for this clone: Other DNA sequences within the sample encode an identical CDR3. This chain links TRBV27 with TRBJ2-7; D is possibly TRBD2 (5 bases). The CDR3 runs to 12 residues. Per germline, CDR1 MNHEY and CDR2 SMNVEV (reference sequence). V was shortened by 3 bases and J by 3 bases, with 6 bases between the two germline ends. This CDR3 is CASSLAGYEQYF. The CDR3 region has the DNA TGTGCCAGCAGTTTGGCGGGCTACGAGCAGTACTTC.

The chain has TRBV6-5 and TRBJ1-3; D ambiguous. This CDR3 contains 14 residues. Germline V gene lookup returns CDR1 MNHEY and CDR2 SVGAGI. Trimming cost V 4 bases and J 3 bases, with 10 bases left between them. The CDR3 DNA is TGTGCCAGCAGTTTATGGACGGGTGGAAACACCATATATTTT. It specifies CASSLWTGGNTIYF.

The genes are TRBV7-8 and TRBJ2-7; 7 bases are a match to TRBD1. The CDR3 is 15 residues long. CDR1 is SGHVS, CDR2 FQNEAQ, per germline. The ends lost 5 bases at V and 2 bases at J; junction bases unmatched: 9. The DNA for the CDR3 is TGTGCCAGCAGCCCAAGGACAGGACCTGCCTACGAGCAGTACTTC. Protein: CASSPRTGPAYEQYF.

This clone was recorded only once. This chain connects TRBV7-8 to TRBJ2-3; weak D call: TRBD2 (6 bases). CDR1 and CDR2 (germline): SGHVS, FQNEAQ. V lost 5 bases to trimming and J lost 4 bases, with 13 bases between them. This CDR3 is built from 14 residues. CDR3 loop: CASSGWGVADTQYF. In nucleotides, the CDR3 is TGTGCCAGCAGCGGCTGGGGGGTCGCAGATACGCAGTATTTT.

The rearrangement links TRBV7-8 to TRBJ1-5; D may be TRBD1 (6 bases). The CDR3 consists of 18 residues. Trimming stripped 2 bases from V and 0 bases from J, with 17 bases between. Germline-derived CDR1 and CDR2 are SGHVS and FQNEAQ. The CDR3 DNA follows: TGTGCCAGCAGCTTACAACAGGGCCTTACTTATAGCAATCAGCCCCAGCATTTT. Its translation is CASSLQQGLTYSNQPQHF. Complete variable domain (other parts from reference TRBV7-8 and TRBJ1-5): GAGVSQSPRYKVAKRGQDVALRCDPISGHVSLFWYQQALGQGPEFLTYFQNEAQLDKSGLPSDRFFAERPEGSVSTLKIQRTQQEDSAVYLCASSLQQGLTYSNQPQHFGDGTRLSIL.

V is TRBV13 and J is TRBJ2-7; no clear D gene. Germline V gene sequence: CDR1 PRHDT, CDR2 FYEKMQ (reference sequence). This CDR3 region has 14 residues. V gave up 1 base and J gave up 7 bases, with 14 bases separating them. The CDR3 DNA is TGTGCCAGCAGCTTAGAAGAAGGGCCCCCGGAGCAGTACTTC. Its protein product is CASSLEEGPPEQYF. The full variable domain, rest sourced from reference TRBV13 and TRBJ2-7, is AAGVIQSPRHLIKEKRETATLKCYPIPRHDTVYWYQQGPGQDPQFLISFYEKMQSDKGSIPDRFSAQQFSDYHSELNMSSLELGDSALYFCASSLEEGPPEQYFGPGTRLTVT.

This chain uses TRBV4-2 with TRBJ2-7; D call uncertain. CDR1 is LGHNA, CDR2 YNFKEQ, per germline. The V end lost 0 bases, the J end lost 3 bases, and 12 bases lay between the germline ends. The CDR3 sequence is 15 residues long. CDR3 in DNA: TGTGCCAGCAGCCAAGAGTTTATTACGGGCTACGAGCAGTACTTC. As protein: CASSQEFITGYEQYF.

The genes are TRBV6-6 and TRBJ1-1; D remains ambiguous. This CDR3 is 10 amino acids long. Germline loops: CDR1 MNHNY, CDR2 SVGAGI (reference sequence). Trimming removed 8 bases from V and 5 bases from J, with 6 bases in between. The chain's CDR3 is CASGGTEAFF. CDR3 DNA: TGTGCCAGCGGTGGAACTGAAGCTTTCTTT.

The V call is TRBV7-9, the J call TRBJ1-1; D is unresolved. V was shortened by 0 bases and J by 6 bases, with 11 bases between the two germline ends. In germline, CDR1 is SEHNR, CDR2 FQNEAQ (reference sequence). This CDR3 is built from 14 residues. The CDR3 DNA follows: TGTGCCAGCAGCTTAGCGACCCTAACGGCTGAAGCTTTCTTT. Protein product: CASSLATLTAEAFF.

This sequence joins TRBV15 and TRBJ1-1; D possibly corresponds to TRBD1 (5 bases). Trimming pared 2 bases from V and 12 bases from J, leaving 19 bases between. This CDR3 has 14 amino acids. Germline V gene sequence: CDR1 LNHNV, CDR2 YYDKDF (reference sequence). The CDR3 nucleotides are TGTGCCACCAGCAGACCGGGACCGGGAAGGTCGCCTTTCTTT. Translated, it gives CATSRPGPGRSPFF.

V and J are TRBV27 and TRBJ2-7, with 9 positions matching TRBD2. This CDR3 has 15 residues. Per germline, CDR1 MNHEY and CDR2 SMNVEV (reference sequence). Germline trimming cut 6 bases from V and 3 bases from J; bases unmatched to any gene: 9. CDR3 protein: CASSPVGSGSYEQYF. DNA of the CDR3: TGTGCCAGCAGCCCGGTTGGTAGCGGGAGCTACGAGCAGTACTTC.

This sequence joins TRBV27 and TRBJ1-5; D not resolved. CDR1 and CDR2 (germline): MNHEY, SMNVEV (reference sequence). V lost 3 bases, J lost 0 bases, and 12 bases lay in between. The CDR3 has 16 amino acids. CDR3 nucleotides: TGTGCCAGCAGTTTGGGTGCAGGCCATAGCAATCAGCCCCAGCATTTT. This translates into CASSLGAGHSNQPQHF.

The J gene is TRBJ1-5, the V gene TRBV6-1; tentatively, D is TRBD1 (5 bases). CDR1 MNHNS and CDR2 SASEGT come from the germline V gene. The V end lost 5 bases, the J end lost 1 base, and 12 bases lay between the germline ends. The CDR3 is 15 amino acids. As DNA, the CDR3 is TGTGCCAGCAGTCCAACAAGGGGAAGCAATCAGCCCCAGCATTTT. Amino acid sequence: CASSPTRGSNQPQHF.

Notes on this clone: Other DNA sequences within the sample encode an identical CDR3. In DNA, the CDR3 is TGTGCCAGCATAGACACTGAAGCTTTCTTT. Translation gives CASIDTEAFF. This chain connects TRBV2 to TRBJ1-1; D is undetermined. The CDR3 is made up of 10 amino acids. Trimming left V 7 bases short and J 3 bases short, with 3 bases between. CDR1 and CDR2 (germline): SNHLY, FYNNEI.

The chain is built from TRBV19 and TRBJ2-7, with TRBD2 matching over 7 bases. The CDR3 is 14 amino acids. The V gene end was trimmed by 7 bases and the J gene end by 3 bases; junction bases not matched to a gene: 9. Germline V gives CDR1 LNHDA, CDR2 SQIVND (reference sequence). CDR3 nucleotide sequence: TGTGCCAGTAAAGACGCGGGGGACTTCTACGAGCAGTACTTC. It translates to CASKDAGDFYEQYF.

The chain employs TRBV10-3 and TRBJ2-1, with D perhaps TRBD2 (5 bases). Germline-derived CDR1 and CDR2 are ENHRY and SYGVKD. The CDR3 is 15 residues long. V lost 2 bases to trimming and J lost 2 bases, with 10 bases between them. CDR3 nucleotides: TGTGCCATCAGTGAGGCCGGGAATCCCTACAATGAGCAGTTCTTC. Translating it yields CAISEAGNPYNEQFF.

This chain connects TRBV20-1 to TRBJ1-2, with 8 bases aligning to TRBD1. The V gene end was trimmed by 7 bases and the J gene end by 7 bases; junction bases not matched to a gene: 5. Germline CDR1 and CDR2: DFQATT and SNEGSKA (reference sequence). The CDR3 is 11 residues long. The CDR3 bases are TGCAGTGTTGGACAGGGTGCTGGCTACACCTTC. Amino acid sequence: CSVGQGAGYTF.

V gene TRBV28 combines with J gene TRBJ2-7, with unresolved D. This CDR3 spans 12 amino acids. The germline V gene encodes CDR1 MDHEN and CDR2 SYDVKM. The CDR3 sequence is CGSLSPSYEQYF. DNA of the CDR3: TGTGGCTCCTTATCCCCATCCTACGAGCAGTACTTC.

This chain uses TRBV9 with TRBJ1-1; maybe TRBD1 (5 bases). This CDR3 has 15 residues. The germline V gene encodes CDR1 SGDLS and CDR2 YYNGEE. The V gene lost 3 bases and the J gene lost 4 bases, with 16 bases spanning the gap. This CDR3 is CASSEGTRMGTEAFF. CDR3 sequence (DNA): TGTGCCAGCAGCGAGGGGACCAGGATGGGCACTGAAGCTTTCTTT.

The chain couples TRBV19 to TRBJ1-5; D unclear. The CDR3 consists of 16 residues. Trimming removed 2 bases at V and 1 base at J, with 12 bases between. In germline, CDR1 is LNHDA, CDR2 SQIVND (reference sequence). The CDR3: CASSIWQEDSNQPQHF. The CDR3 region has the DNA TGTGCCAGTAGTATATGGCAGGAAGACAGCAATCAGCCCCAGCATTTT.

The chain carries TRBV7-8 and TRBJ2-1; 8 bases are a match to TRBD2. Germline CDR1 reads SGHVS; CDR2 reads FQNEAQ. Trimming removed 8 bases from V and 6 bases from J; junction bases left unmatched: 15. The CDR3 spans 16 residues. CDR3 DNA: TGTGCCAGCGGGAGGCCGAGCGGGAGTTCTCGCAATGAGCAGTTCTTC. As protein: CASGRPSGSSRNEQFF. Looking up the rest from reference TRBV7-8 and TRBJ2-1 gives the full variable domain: GAGVSQSPRYKVAKRGQDVALRCDPISGHVSLFWYQQALGQGPEFLTYFQNEAQLDKSGLPSDRFFAERPEGSVSTLKIQRTQQEDSAVYLCASGRPSGSSRNEQFFGPGTRLTVL.

The CDR3 is CASSPYRGGEQETQYF. The CDR3 nucleotides are TGTGCCAGTAGCCCATATCGGGGGGGGGAACAAGAGACCCAGTACTTC. The V and J genes are TRBV19 and TRBJ2-5, with TRBD2 identical over 8 bases. The CDR3 consists of 16 residues. Germline V gives CDR1 LNHDA, CDR2 SQIVND (reference sequence). The V gene end was trimmed by 6 bases and the J gene end by 2 bases; junction bases not matched to a gene: 11.

Worth noting for this clone: Within the sample, other DNA sequences also encode this same CDR3. The rearrangement links TRBV29-1 to TRBJ2-7; tentatively, D is TRBD2 (7 bases). Trimming took off 4 bases at V and 0 bases at J, with 10 bases between the two ends. Germline CDR1 SQVTM, CDR2 ANQGSEA. The CDR3 is made up of 13 amino acids. The CDR3 is CSVVGGLSYEQYF. The CDR3 nucleotides read TGCAGCGTTGTGGGGGGGCTCTCCTACGAGCAGTACTTC.

V and J are TRBV29-1 and TRBJ1-4; D possibly corresponds to TRBD1 (5 bases). V was pared by 0 bases and J by 3 bases, with 8 bases between. CDR3 length equals 14 residues. Germline V CDR1 and CDR2: SQVTM, ANQGSEA. Here the CDR3 reads CSVEDPGSNEKLFF. The CDR3 nucleotides read TGCAGCGTTGAAGATCCAGGGTCTAATGAAAAACTGTTTTTT.